This T cell receptor beta chain was obtained from a study of spatial heterogeneity in lung cancer. Each molecule of TCR cDNA was tagged with one unique molecular identifier. Each CDR3 protein is one row after TCRdb ran MiXCR on the 5' RACE reads. The sample has 100,000 to 110,000 distinct CDR3 sequences; around 4.8% are singletons. This clonotype was counted at least ten times. The antigen remains unidentified. Time point indicated: sample taken at primary tumor resection. The germline V gene encodes CDR1 SGHVS and CDR2 FQNEAQ. V was trimmed by 6 bases and J by 0 bases, leaving 15 bases between them. CDR3 length: 17 amino acids. General study points: In tumors, expanded intratumoral alpha and beta TCR counts tracked mutation counts.

This rearrangement joins TRBV7-8 to TRBJ2-6; D tentatively fits TRBD1 or TRBD2 (6 bases each). Specimen: lung tumor tissue, collected at surgery. This receptor was identified in a male donor with early-stage non-small cell lung cancer. The CDR3 DNA reads TGTGCCAGCAGAGACGAAAGGGGGGACTCTGGGGCCAACGTCCTGACTTTC. Protein sequence: CASRDERGDSGANVLTF.